This TCR beta chain was documented in a study of CD8 T cells in ankylosing spondylitis (dated by TCRdb to the late 2010s). General notes on the study: The study profiled T cell receptor beta repertoires in healthy donors and ankylosing spondylitis patients to find disease-linked TCR variants. The full study cohort comprised about 24 ankylosing spondylitis patients and 85 to 120 healthy donors. Peripheral blood was sampled, and synovial fluid was additionally collected from ankylosing spondylitis patients. Summary of the overall study and its limitations: Some motif variants were previously reported in synovial fluid and blood of reactive arthritis patients, suggesting common disease-initiation mechanisms. The disease-linked clones showed a CD8+ phenotype and occurred at relatively low frequencies in peripheral blood. Blood from ankylosing spondylitis patients appeared to be characterized by a TCR beta motif made up of seven or eight highly homologous amino acid variants. The disease-linked clones were reported to be significantly enriched in matched synovial fluid samples from ankylosing spondylitis patients.

This clonotype was picked up many times. It lacks a known antigen. Base qualities are not provided; no much larger clone lies one nucleotide away. V is cut by 3 bases and J by 4 bases, and the space between the germline ends is 12 bases. The cysteine opens and the phenylalanine closes a CDR3 of 15 amino acids. The entry retains the CDR3 DNA only, 45 bases that are in frame from base 1. The germline V gene (reference sequence) supplies CDR1 LGHDT and CDR2 YNNKEL. The reads were generated on an Illumina HiSeq 2500. TCR beta libraries were prepared by quantitative 5'-RACE with molecular barcodes. Regarding the original processing steps: To identify disease-linked TCR variants, a new computational method was used, one built on a probabilistic model of VDJ rearrangement. Clones were called with MiXCR by TCRdb after fastp trimmed the public reads at Q25, and only in-frame beta chains were retained. Rows are unified per CDR3 protein, each entry keeping the most common DNA and genes. These V and J calls rely on TCRdb rather than the paper's analysis. This sample gives 150,000 to 200,000 distinct CDR3 sequences in total; roughly 12% of them show up just once. Almost 30% of the sample is taken by the ten largest.

The source material was blood, either unsorted or a sorted T cell fraction (not recorded which). This receptor was identified in a male donor with ankylosing spondylitis or in good health (not recorded which). The rearranged chain carries TRBV3-1 and TRBJ2-2; the best D guess is TRBD2, with 6 bases matching. This receptor carries the CDR3 CASSQRRGSTGELFF. The DNA sequence is given as TGTGCCAGCAGCCAGAGGCGGGGCTCCACCGGGGAGCTGTTTTTT.